This is a list of T cell receptor beta chains from one sample in a study of a mutant IDH1 vaccine in newly diagnosed glioma. Sequencing was performed with immunoSEQ multiplex PCR; in TCRdb, only in-frame clones are kept and a portion is missing. This table holds tens of thousands of clones, less than 90% found once. These receptors' targets are unknown. Sequenced here: PBMCs, sampled from a glioma patient whose treatment included an IDH1 peptide vaccine. These TCRs come from a woman aged 50 to 60 with glioma. Both conserved end residues are part of each CDR3. Each record gives: D gene, J gene, V gene, clone size, CDR3 DNA, CDR3 protein. D genes are given only for firm matches. Rows may omit the clone size; those that give it use once, few, many or a size class.

d_gene: TRBD1
j_gene: TRBJ1-2
v_gene: TRBV7-2
abundance: NA
CDR3nt: TGTGCCAGCACCGGAAGGACAGGGAACTATGGCTACACCTTC
CDR3aa: CASTGRTGNYGYTF

d_gene: NA
j_gene: TRBJ2-2
v_gene: TRBV5-1
abundance: NA
CDR3nt: TGCGCCAGCAGTTTCCTAGGCGAAACGAACACCGGGGAGCTGTTTTTT
CDR3aa: CASSFLGETNTGELFF

d_gene: NA
j_gene: TRBJ1-6
v_gene: TRBV6-1
abundance: NA
CDR3nt: TGTGCCAGCAGTGAAGTTGAGAGCCGTTCACCCCTCCACTTT
CDR3aa: CASSEVESRSPLHF

d_gene: NA
j_gene: TRBJ2-2
v_gene: TRBV5-1
abundance: NA
CDR3nt: TGCGCCAGCAGCTTGGACGGGGACACCGGGGAGCTGTTTTTT
CDR3aa: CASSLDGDTGELFF

d_gene: NA
j_gene: TRBJ1-2
v_gene: TRBV5-4
abundance: NA
CDR3nt: TGTGCCAGCAGCTTGATGGGGCAGCCGTTTGGGGGCTACACCTTC
CDR3aa: CASSLMGQPFGGYTF

d_gene: NA
j_gene: TRBJ1-2
v_gene: TRBV4-2
abundance: NA
CDR3nt: TGTGCCAGCAGCCAAGCTGGGACCATATCTTCGGATGATCATGGCTACACCTTC
CDR3aa: CASSQAGTISSDDHGYTF

d_gene: NA
j_gene: TRBJ2-3
v_gene: TRBV20-1
abundance: NA
CDR3nt: TGCAGTGGCGTTGCCGGTCATACGCAGTATTTT
CDR3aa: CSGVAGHTQYF

d_gene: NA
j_gene: TRBJ1-2
v_gene: TRBV5-1
abundance: NA
CDR3nt: TGCGCCAGCAGCCCGTCCGGATCTAACTATGGCTACACCTTC
CDR3aa: CASSPSGSNYGYTF

d_gene: NA
j_gene: TRBJ2-7
v_gene: TRBV19
abundance: NA
CDR3nt: TGTGCCAGTAGTATGTCCCGGGACCCGAGACAAGAGCAGTACTTC
CDR3aa: CASSMSRDPRQEQYF

d_gene: NA
j_gene: TRBJ2-2
v_gene: TRBV29-1
abundance: NA
CDR3nt: TGCAGCGTCGGCGGGGCAGGAACAGACGGGGAGCTGTTTTTT
CDR3aa: CSVGGAGTDGELFF

d_gene: NA
j_gene: TRBJ1-1
v_gene: TRBV6-5
abundance: NA
CDR3nt: TGTGCCAGCAGTAGAAGGGTTGGGAAGACTGAAGCTTTCTTT
CDR3aa: CASSRRVGKTEAFF

d_gene: TRBD1
j_gene: TRBJ1-2
v_gene: TRBV4-2
abundance: NA
CDR3nt: TGTGCCAGCAGCTCTCCTGGGACAGCGATGGGATATGGCTACACCTTC
CDR3aa: CASSSPGTAMGYGYTF

d_gene: NA
j_gene: TRBJ2-5
v_gene: TRBV7-9
abundance: once
CDR3nt: TGTGCCAGCAGCTTGGGTAGTGGTAGCATGAGGGAGACCCAGTACTTC
CDR3aa: CASSLGSGSMRETQYF